This entry concerns a single TCR beta chain. Its target is unknown. The CDR3 runs 14 residues. The V gene lost 3 bases and the J gene lost 1 base, with 9 bases spanning the gap. The germline V gene encodes CDR1 KGHSH and CDR2 LQKENI. These data originate in a study of OX40 agonist ivuxolimab in advanced cancers. Study overall: The mean age was about 57 years, ranging from roughly 23 to 90, with less than 90% of participants male. Partial response was recorded in three patients: one hepatocellular carcinoma and two cutaneous melanoma cases.

Data came from immunoSEQ multiplex PCR; TCRdb stores just in-frame clones and leaves some out. The sample carries over 45,000 clones, 70% to 90% recorded once. Study findings and constraints: Clonal expansion in partial responders at 0.1-3.0 mg/kg ranked among the lowest.

The source was CD4+ or CD8+ T cells sorted from blood, collected in a trial of the OX40 agonist ivuxolimab. This clonotype was obtained from an adult with an advanced solid tumor such as melanoma, head and neck, liver or kidney cancer. The V and J genes are TRBV18 and TRBJ2-5; D ambiguous. CDR3 nucleotides: TGTGCCAGCTCACCCGGGCACGGCCAAGAGACCCAGTACTTC. This gives the protein CASSPGHGQETQYF.